The clone carrying this T cell receptor beta chain was observed a few times. Antigen specificity is unknown. The CDR3 runs 15 residues. V dropped 2 bases and J dropped 0 bases, with 8 bases sitting between them. Germline V gene data show CDR1 as MNHEY and CDR2 as SVGEGT. MiXCR, applied by TCRdb to the 5' RACE reads, yields one record per CDR3 protein. The repertoire holds roughly 100,000 distinct CDR3 sequences, with nearly 25% as singletons. This specimen belongs to a study of CD8 T cells in ankylosing spondylitis. Notes on the study in general: Reports say disease-linked clones showed up significantly more in matched ankylosing spondylitis synovial fluid.

Sample: synovial fluid, either unsorted or a sorted T cell fraction (not recorded which). The chain combines TRBV6-2 or TRBV6-3 with TRBJ1-5; D is perhaps TRBD1 (5 bases). This TCR was recovered from a male donor with ankylosing spondylitis. The CDR3: CASSYGGNSNQPQHF. CDR3 nucleotides: TGTGCCAGCAGTTACGGGGGGAATAGCAATCAGCCCCAGCATTTT.